The following is a T cell receptor beta chain sequence with its context. Its antigen specificity is not known. It has no much larger one-base neighbor in the sample; base qualities were not kept. These data come from a study of cytomegalovirus exposure and HLA in healthy donors (dated by TCRdb to 2016 to 2017). Background on the whole study: In an earlier analysis of some 550 of the donors, approximately 260 Gb of sequence data and some 120 million unique TCR beta sequences from 150 million to 200 million T cells were reported. Roughly 300 gigabases of sequencing data and approximately 91 million unique TCR sequences made up an early release that covered nearly 650 HLA-typed donors. Of the 300 to 450 genotyped donors, less than 85% were placed in the genetic ancestry cluster associated with self-reported Caucasian donors. The study aimed to test whether cataloging public T cell receptors could reveal signatures of past pathogen exposure. The study used immunosequencing to profile the T cell repertoires of some 600 subjects and linked those repertoires to cytomegalovirus serostatus. In addition to the first cohort of 500 to 850 subjects, a separate validation cohort of 120 different subjects was used. To predict cytomegalovirus infection status, the study brought together high-throughput TCR immunosequencing, statistical association of individual TCRs with disease status, and machine learning. To study patterns of TCR occurrence, a later analysis re-analyzed previously published TCR beta repertoires from 500 to 850 donors and added high-resolution HLA genotyping. Rather than drawing on any new phenotypic data, the later analysis identified candidate immune exposures from TCR beta sequences and the way those sequences occurred across donors. An earlier analysis of around 580 of the donors used high-throughput TCR beta sequencing to judge whether each TCR beta V gene segment behaved as functional or pseudogenic. Alongside the repertoire data, information on donor age, sex, ethnicity and CMV serostatus was compiled. A later genetic analysis used genome-wide SNP genotypes for 398 of the 666 donors, treating that subset as a discovery cohort. Every discovery cohort repertoire had been produced on one sequencing platform. HLA typing included class I and class II loci at four-digit resolution. The number of donors typed differed by locus, with roughly 620-630 for A, B, C, DRB1 and DQB1, about 500 for DQA1, approximately 570 for DPA1, and roughly 450 for DPB1. About 5 DR-DQ haplotypes were handled as single units for association and clustering, since linkage in the cohort was strong. Among some 410 genotyped donors of the cohort, an average of 235,054 unique TCR beta nucleotide sequences were sequenced per donor, roughly 20% of them non-productive.

The germline V gene (reference sequence) yields LNHNV for CDR1 and YYDKDF for CDR2. Relative to germline, V is missing 4 bases and J is missing 0 bases, with 10 bases of the junction outside any gene match. The CDR3 goes from the cysteine to the phenylalanine over 17 residues. Just CDR3 DNA is preserved here, 51 bases in frame from base 1. Library generation was performed with the immunoSEQ multiplex PCR assay. For the multiplex PCR, a mixture combining 60 forward primers for TCR Vbeta segments and 13 reverse primers for TCR Jbeta segments was used. A multiplex PCR assay on genomic DNA amplified the CDR3 region of rearranged TCR beta genes. Amplified TCR beta libraries were sequenced as 87-base-pair reads on the Illumina HiSeq System. As for how the authors treated the data: A later analysis counted tens of millions of unique TCR beta chains across the 600 to 850 repertoires, and some 11 million of these chains were shared by at least two donors. Raw reads were error-corrected and collapsed into unique sequences with a nearest-neighbor algorithm that merged closely related sequences to remove PCR and sequencing errors. V, D and J gene segments were assigned by aligning CDR3 sequences to IMGT reference sequences. Each retained sequence needed at least a six-nucleotide match to both a V gene segment and a J gene segment. A rearrangement counted as productive if the CDR3 had no stop codons and remained in frame with V and J, and every other rearrangement counted as non-productive. Following IMGT convention, CDR3 was defined as the stretch from the second conserved V-encoded cysteine up to the conserved J-encoded phenylalanine. Sequences without an unambiguous match to a single V gene segment were excluded from the earlier analysis of approximately 560 of the donors. An earlier analysis of 587 of the donors classified V segments as functional when productive rearrangements were above 56.7% and as segregating when the standard deviation between donors was above 5%. A statistical classification framework was developed to diagnose cytomegalovirus status using the catalog of TCR beta chain sequences. In a later analysis, V and J genes were assigned by comparing TCR nucleotide sequences against IMGT/GENE-DB human TR gene sequences. In a later analysis, CDR3 sequences and most-parsimonious VDJ recombination scenarios were assigned using the TCRdist pipeline. In a later analysis, each TCR beta chain was defined by its CDR3 amino acid sequence together with its V-gene family, and reads without a unique V-gene family were excluded. To address suspected cross-contamination and a sequencing artifact, a later analysis removed roughly 580 highly shared, low-generation-probability nucleotide sequences. For each public chain, a later analysis derived a clonal expansion index from normalized ranks of inferred template counts within each repertoire. In a later analysis, generation probabilities were computed using a VDJ recombination model fitted to out-of-frame rearrangements, and the results were checked against IGoR. In a later analysis, TCR-TCR, TCR-HLA and TCR-CMV co-occurrence was scored with hypergeometric tests, and a repertoire-size bias correction was applied to TCR pairs. False discovery rates were estimated in a later analysis by permuting HLA or CMV assignments 20 times. In a later analysis, co-occurring TCRs were grouped using DBSCAN, and TCRdist sequence similarity was added for clustering within HLA-allele-positive subsets. Repertoires with fewer than 30,000 or more than 120,000 public chains, plus five repertoires with anomalous nucleotide sharing, were excluded from co-occurrence clustering. Held by TCRdb, this immuneACCESS table contains in-frame sequences only and omits some clones. Under half of the omission traces to an unresolved V gene where checked; the cause of the rest is unknown. V and J calls and clone size are copied from that table; D and trimming were computed from the DNA. This sample has tens of thousands of clones in its table, and more than 60% of those were observed once. Of the sample, approximately 50% falls within the top ten clones.

The cohort was made up of several hundred healthy bone marrow donors. Cohort members were all nominally healthy when sampled, although unrecorded immune exposures were likely present. The donor was CMV seropositive and belonged to the group of 250 to 350 seropositive cohort members. A peripheral blood sample was collected from each donor, and TCR beta sequencing was performed on peripheral blood mononuclear cells. The Qiagen DNeasy Blood Extraction Kit was used to extract genomic DNA from the blood cell samples. Paper-wide results and their limitations: An association between a missense DCLRE1C variant and V-gene and J-gene trimming of TCR beta chains was found in a later genetic analysis and replicated in an independent cohort. Most TCR sequences were seen in very few donors, while some public TCRs were found in many individuals. In vitro tests confirmed that a few of the cytomegalovirus-associated TCR beta chains recognize cytomegalovirus antigens. The classifier was reported to diagnose cytomegalovirus status with high specificity and sensitivity in both the original and validation cohorts. In a later analysis, most CMV-associated TCR beta chains were found to appear HLA-restricted, with HLA associations seemingly driven largely by CMV exposure. A group of highly shared sequence variants was considered likely to be a technical artifact of the sequencing pipeline. A further reported finding was that TCR beta sequences accurately predicted the HLA-A and HLA-B alleles for most subjects in the first cohort. Because counts were too low, approximately 15 rarely observed V segments, including chromosome 9 orphons, were excluded from the earlier analysis of 500 to 700 of the donors. Sequencing depth was assumed to be roughly uniform across donors in the presence/absence analyses, though that assumption may not hold. Broadly in line with IMGT annotations, most TCR beta V segments showed up in productive rearrangements about 87% or about 30% of the time in an earlier analysis of about 500 of the donors. The only immune exposure information available for the cohort was CMV serostatus. Because HLA typing was missing for some donors at each locus, association tests included only the typed subset. In a later analysis, HLA-associated TCR beta chains were found to be more clonally expanded and to have lower generation probabilities than equally common non-associated chains. In a later analysis, 15,000 to 20,000 TCR beta sequences were associated with specific HLA alleles at a false discovery rate of 0.05. It was suggested by the authors that the approach could potentially be generalized to other disease states and immunological phenotypes. When HLA alleles, especially DR and DQ, strongly co-occurred, TCR associations were difficult to assign to individual alleles. Linkage disequilibrium might explain the correlated functional status among segregating V segments, but an unknown experimental factor could not be excluded. In the study, 150 to 200 TCR beta chains were listed as associated with cytomegalovirus. In a later analysis, the rate of TCR association differed among HLA loci, with DRB1 alleles having the most associated TCRs and HLA-C alleles having the fewest. The cohort was sequenced for TCR beta chains only, and without alpha or paired-chain data the features that could be detected were limited. A later analysis reported that several top co-occurrence clusters appeared linked to parvovirus B19, influenza, CMV and Epstein-Barr virus. Compared with the roughly 670-donor mean, donors in an Asian-associated ancestry cluster had fewer N-insertions in productive TCRs, according to a later genetic analysis. Some IMGT-functional V segments, including TRBV6-2 and TRBV6-3, could not be distinguished by the 87-base-pair reads and were therefore excluded.

The rearrangement joined TRBV15 to TRBJ2-5, and TRBD2 aligns with 8 junction nucleotides. The TCR sequence derives from a man aged 50 to 59 in good health and CMV-seropositive. Sequences were obtained from PBMCs. Read as DNA, the sequence is TGTGCCACCAGCAATCTCTTCCAGCGGGGGAACCAAGAGACCCAGTACTTC. This translates into CATSNLFQRGNQETQYF. The CDR3 plus the reference TRBV15 and TRBJ2-5 genes for the other parts give the full variable domain: DAMVIQNPRYQVTQFGKPVTLSCSQTLNHNVMYWYQQKSSQAPKLLFHYYDKDFNNEADTPDNFQSRRPNTSFCFLDIRSPGLGDTAMYLCATSNLFQRGNQETQYFGPGTRLLVL.